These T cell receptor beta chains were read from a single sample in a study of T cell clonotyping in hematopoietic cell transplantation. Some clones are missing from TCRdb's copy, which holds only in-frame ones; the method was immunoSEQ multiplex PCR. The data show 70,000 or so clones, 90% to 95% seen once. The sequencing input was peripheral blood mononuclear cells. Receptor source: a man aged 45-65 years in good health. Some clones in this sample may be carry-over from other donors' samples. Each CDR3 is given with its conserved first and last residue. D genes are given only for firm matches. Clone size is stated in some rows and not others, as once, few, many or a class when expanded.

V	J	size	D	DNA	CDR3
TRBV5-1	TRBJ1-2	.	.	TGCGCCAGCAGCTTCTCTCAGGGAGGTCAGAAGAACTATGGCTACACCTTC	CASSFSQGGQKNYGYTF
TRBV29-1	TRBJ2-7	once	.	TGCAGCGTTGCGGGGTACTACGAGCAGTACTTC	CSVAGYYEQYF
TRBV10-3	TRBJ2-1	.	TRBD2	TGTGCCATCAGTGAGTTAGCGGGAGATTATGGGTTCTTC	CAISELAGDYGFF
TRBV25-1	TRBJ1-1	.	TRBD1	TGTGCCAGCAGTGATGGAGGCTTTGACAGGGAGTCTTTCTTT	CASSDGGFDRESFF
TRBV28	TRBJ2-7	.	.	TGTGCCAGCAGTTTACCCTCCCGACCGCAGTACTTC	CASSLPSRPQYF
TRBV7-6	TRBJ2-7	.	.	TGTGCCAGCAGCTCGGAACCGGACTCCTACGAGCAGTACTTC	CASSSEPDSYEQYF
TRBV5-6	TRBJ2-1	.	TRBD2	TGTGCCAGCAGTTTCGGACTAGCGGGGGGCCTTAGGTGGTTCTTC	CASSFGLAGGLRWFF
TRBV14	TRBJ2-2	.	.	TGTGCCAGCAGCCAAAGCACCGGGGAGCTGTTTTTT	CASSQSTGELFF
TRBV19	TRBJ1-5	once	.	TGTGCCAGTAGAAAACAGGACTATAGCAATCAGCCCCAGCATTTT	CASRKQDYSNQPQHF
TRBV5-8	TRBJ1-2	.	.	TGTGCCAGCAGCTTTCCCAACAGTCGTCCTTATGGCTACACCTTC	CASSFPNSRPYGYTF
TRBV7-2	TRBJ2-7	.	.	TGTGCCAGCAGCTCAAACGTTTTGGACTCCTACGAGCAGTACTTC	CASSSNVLDSYEQYF
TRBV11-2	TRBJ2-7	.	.	TGTGCCAGCAGCTTAGTAGGCGGGGGCTCGAGTGGGGAGCAGTACTTC	CASSLVGGGSSGEQYF
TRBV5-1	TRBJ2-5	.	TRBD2	TGCGCCAGCGGACTGGCGGGAGTACAAGAGACCCAGTACTTC	CASGLAGVQETQYF
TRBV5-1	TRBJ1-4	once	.	TGCGCCAGCAGGGCGACGGTTTGGGAAAAACTGTTTTTT	CASRATVWEKLFF
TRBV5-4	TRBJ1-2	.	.	TGTGCCAGCAGCCAGGGCTTCCGGGGACGGGAAGGGAATAACTATGGCTACACCTTC	CASSQGFRGREGNNYGYTF
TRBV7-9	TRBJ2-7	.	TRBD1	TGTGCCAGCAACCCGGGACAGGGGTTTTCCGAGCAGTACTTC	CASNPGQGFSEQYF
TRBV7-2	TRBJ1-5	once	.	TGTGCCAGCAGCGAGGGACGGACAAGCAATCAGCCCCAGCATTTT	CASSEGRTSNQPQHF
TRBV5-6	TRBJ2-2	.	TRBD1	TGTGCCAGCAGCTTAGGACAGGGCGGGTACACCGGGGAGCTGTTTTTT	CASSLGQGGYTGELFF
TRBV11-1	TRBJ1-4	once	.	TGTGCCAGCAGCTTATATCAAGCCGAAAATGAAAAACTGTTTTTT	CASSLYQAENEKLFF
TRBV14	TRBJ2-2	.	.	TGTGCCAGCAGCCAAGGGGCGTGGACCGGGGAGCTGTTTTTT	CASSQGAWTGELFF
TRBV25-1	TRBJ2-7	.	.	TGTGCCAGCAGTGACGGCAGTAGGTCGTACGAGCAGTACTTC	CASSDGSRSYEQYF
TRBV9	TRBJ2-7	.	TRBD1	TGTGCCAGCAGCGTCTCCGGGACAGGGGTGGACGAGCAGTACTTC	CASSVSGTGVDEQYF
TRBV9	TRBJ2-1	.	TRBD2	TGTGCCAGCAGCGGGACTAGCGGGAACAATGAGCAGTTCTTC	CASSGTSGNNEQFF
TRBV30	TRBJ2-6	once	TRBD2	TGTGCCTGGAGGGGGTGGGAGGGCGATGTTTCTGGGGCCAACGTCCTGACTTTC	CAWRGWEGDVSGANVLTF
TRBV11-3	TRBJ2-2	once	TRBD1	TGTGCCAGCAGCCTCACGACAGGGGGCTCCACCGGGGAGCTGTTTTTT	CASSLTTGGSTGELFF
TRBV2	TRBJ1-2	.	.	TGTGCCAGCAGTGAAAGGGTGGGCTACACCTTC	CASSERVGYTF